This entry lists 2 T cell receptor beta chains sequenced from one sample in a study of T cells in Graves' hyperthyroidism and ophthalmopathy. What was amplified from RNA transcripts were TCR beta CDR3 regions. TCR CDR3 underwent first-round RT-PCR with the HTBI primer set. In TCRdb, the multiplex PCR reads were re-called with MiXCR into one record per CDR3 protein. The table includes about 610,000 distinct CDR3 sequences, under 15% detected once. Sequenced: blood. These receptors all stem from a woman between 40 and 50 years old with Graves' ophthalmopathy.

In its sample, this clonotype was seen many times. The rearrangement joins TRBV6-5 to TRBJ1-1; 7 bases are a match to TRBD1. Germline CDR1 and CDR2: MNHEY and SVGAGI. The junction had 9 bases not matched to a gene; V was cut back by 2 bases and J by 3 bases. This CDR3 contains 16 residues. CDR3 nucleotides: TGTGCCAGCAGTTACCCATCACAGGGGAGCGACACTGAAGCTTTCTTT. It codes for CASSYPSQGSDTEAFF.

This chain connects TRBV6-1 to TRBJ1-1; D is unclear. The V end lost 0 bases, the J end lost 1 base, and 9 bases lay between the germline ends. CDR3 length: 15 amino acids. Germline V gene lookup returns CDR1 MNHNS and CDR2 SASEGT. CDR3 amino acids: CASSEAGFKNTEAFF. For the CDR3, the DNA is TGTGCCAGCAGTGAAGCAGGGTTTAAGAACACTGAAGCTTTCTTT.